The 21 T cell receptor beta chains listed next were all sequenced from one sample in a study of T cells in Graves' hyperthyroidism and ophthalmopathy. RNA transcripts served as the template for amplifying TCR beta CDR3 regions. A first-round RT-PCR of the TCR CDR3 used the HTBI primer set. TCRdb independently ran MiXCR on the multiplex PCR reads; one entry per CDR3 protein. The sample includes 700,000 or so distinct CDR3 sequences, roughly 15% of them seen just once. The sample was blood. Receptor source: a man between 18 and 35 years old with Graves' hyperthyroidism.

The sample holds many counts of this clonotype. CDR3 sequence (DNA): TGCGCCAGCAGCTTGGCCCGGGACACCGTTAACAATGAGCAGTTCTTC. Protein: CASSLARDTVNNEQFF. This chain uses TRBV5-1 with TRBJ2-1; the D gene is possibly TRBD1 (6 bases). Germline CDR1 and CDR2: SGHRS and YFSETQ. V lost 0 bases, J lost 5 bases, and 15 bases lay in between. The CDR3 has 16 residues.

In regard to this clonotype: One end of the junction does not line up with germline, which may come from a read error. The chain is built from TRBV7-9 and TRBJ2-7, with D possibly called TRBD1 or TRBD2 (5 bases each). CDR1 and CDR2 from the germline V gene are SEHNR and FQNEAQ (reference sequence). The CDR3 has 20 residues. The CDR3 sequence: CASSPDPPGTYSRGLYEQYF. CDR3 in DNA: TGCGCCAGCAGCCCTGACCCCCCAGGAACTTACTCCCGGGGCCTATACGAGCAGTACTTC.

This clonotype was counted a few times. The chain joins TRBV6-1 to TRBJ2-4, with no clear D. The germline gives CDR1 MNHNS, CDR2 SASEGT. V shed 6 bases and J shed 5 bases, with 11 bases lying between them. This CDR3 is built from 13 residues. The CDR3, as DNA: TGTGCCAGCAGGGGGAAGCGTGAAAACATTCAGTACTTC. Translating it yields CASRGKRENIQYF.

The table lists this clonotype with a few counts. DNA of the CDR3: TGTGCCAGCAGTTTACTACGAGGGGGGGCTGATCAGCCCCAGCATTTT. It is translated as CASSLLRGGADQPQHF. The chain has TRBV28 and TRBJ1-5, with D tentatively TRBD1 (6 bases). Trimming removed 2 bases at V and 5 bases at J, with 16 bases between. The CDR3 is made up of 16 amino acids. Germline V gene data show CDR1 as MDHEN and CDR2 as SYDVKM.

This clonotype was found a few times. The CDR3 sequence is CASRGWGQGAFADTQYF. CDR3 in DNA: TGTGCCAGCAGGGGGTGGGGACAGGGGGCATTTGCAGATACGCAGTATTTT. The V call is TRBV6-1, the J call TRBJ2-3, with TRBD1 matching 12 bases. The V gene's germline CDR1 is MNHNS and CDR2 SASEGT. Germline trimming cut 6 bases from V and 4 bases from J; bases unmatched to any gene: 11. The CDR3 loop spans 17 amino acids.

V is TRBV9 and J is TRBJ1-1; D may be TRBD1 (6 bases). The CDR3 covers 17 residues. V lost 4 bases, J lost 3 bases, and 22 bases lay in between. Per germline, CDR1 SGDLS and CDR2 YYNGEE. The CDR3 DNA follows: TGTGCCAGCAGCCCCGAGACAGGTGGGAGAGGGGACACTGAAGCTTTCTTT. It translates to CASSPETGGRGDTEAFF.

About this clonotype: Relative to the germline gene, one junction end is altered; a read error may explain this. The chain couples TRBV12-3 or TRBV12-4 to TRBJ1-1; D perhaps matches TRBD1 (5 bases). The CDR3 extends over 13 amino acids. CDR3 DNA sequence: TGTGCCAGCAGTTTAGAGGGGAACACTGGAGCTTTCTTT. It translates to CASSLEGNTGAFF.

This clonotype was detected ten times or more. V and J are TRBV6-1 and TRBJ2-7, with 15 bases aligning to TRBD2. CDR3 length: 15 residues. Unmatched junction bases numbered 2, after V lost 3 bases and J lost 5 bases. Germline V gene sequence: CDR1 MNHNS, CDR2 SASEGT. The CDR3, as DNA: TGTGCCAGCAGTGAGGGACTAGCGGGAGGCCACGAGCAGTACTTC. It translates to CASSEGLAGGHEQYF.

In this sample, this clonotype turned up many times. The gene calls are TRBV28 and TRBJ2-7; D not resolved. CDR1 and CDR2 from the germline V gene are MDHEN and SYDVKM. V lost 5 bases and J 2 bases, leaving 10 bases between the germline ends. The length of the CDR3 is 13 residues. DNA of the CDR3: TGTGCCAGCAGTCCCTCCAATGCCTACGAGCAGTACTTC. Its protein product is CASSPSNAYEQYF.

This clonotype was recorded at least ten times. The V and J genes are TRBV28 and TRBJ2-1, with 8 bases matching TRBD2. In germline, CDR1 is MDHEN, CDR2 SYDVKM. The trim removed 7 bases at V and 10 bases at J, leaving 15 bases unmatched. The CDR3 length is 15 residues. The CDR3 DNA reads TGTGCCAGCATCGGGGCGGGACTAGGGGCCTCCGAGCAGTTCTTC. Its translation is CASIGAGLGASEQFF.

This clonotype was seen repeatedly, ten times or more. The chain is built from TRBV6-1 and TRBJ1-6; possible D gene TRBD1, 6 bases. CDR1 and CDR2 from the germline V gene are MNHNS and SASEGT. CDR3 length: 15 amino acids. V was trimmed by 5 bases and J by 7 bases, leaving 15 bases between them. As DNA, the CDR3 is TGTGCCAGCAGTCCTCGGCAGGGGAGGAATTCACCCCTCCACTTT. Translation gives CASSPRQGRNSPLHF.

This clonotype has more than one count but fewer than ten. The chain carries TRBV24-1 and TRBJ2-2; D call uncertain. The CDR3 runs 13 residues. V dropped 6 bases and J dropped 1 base, with 5 bases sitting between them. Germline V lookup: CDR1 KGHDR, CDR2 SFDVKD. The CDR3 loop is CATSPLNTGELFF. The CDR3 DNA sequence: TGTGCCACCAGTCCCCTGAACACCGGGGAGCTGTTTTTT.

The chain combines TRBV9 with TRBJ1-1; 10 bases align to TRBD1. In germline, CDR1 is SGDLS, CDR2 YYNGEE. The CDR3 consists of 17 residues. Trimming cost V 4 bases and J 4 bases; bases outside gene matches: 13. The chain's CDR3 is CASSRRTGGLSTTEAFF. In DNA, the CDR3 is TGTGCCAGCAGCAGGCGGACAGGGGGATTATCAACCACTGAAGCTTTCTTT.

The J gene is TRBJ2-1, the V gene TRBV28; D is perhaps TRBD1 or TRBD2 (5 bases each). With 10 bases removed from V and 6 bases from J, the gap between germline ends came to 22 bases. The CDR3 sequence is 15 residues long. Germline assignment: CDR1 MDHEN and CDR2 SYDVKM. The CDR3 region is CAIQGPGPESNEQFF. In DNA form, the CDR3 reads TGTGCCATCCAGGGTCCGGGACCGGAGAGCAATGAGCAGTTCTTC.

This clonotype was recorded at least ten times. This chain uses TRBV14 with TRBJ2-3, with TRBD1 matching 7 bases. Germline trimming cut 0 bases from V and 5 bases from J; bases unmatched to any gene: 5. The germline V gene has CDR1 SGHDN and CDR2 FVKESK. This CDR3 has 15 amino acids. As DNA, the CDR3 is TGTGCCAGCAGCCAAGAATTCAGACAGGGAGATACGCAGTATTTT. It specifies CASSQEFRQGDTQYF.

CDR3 sequence: CASSLSGIYNYGYTF. CDR3 in DNA: TGTGCCAGCAGTTTATCAGGGATCTATAACTATGGCTACACCTTC. V and J are TRBV28 and TRBJ1-2, with TRBD1 as a possible D gene (5 bases). In germline, CDR1 is MDHEN, CDR2 SYDVKM. The CDR3 totals 15 residues. The ends were cut back, 1 base at V and 1 base at J, with 10 bases in the middle.

The rearrangement links TRBV4-2 to TRBJ2-3; 11 bases are a match to TRBD2. The V gene end was trimmed by 1 base and the J gene end by 4 bases; junction bases not matched to a gene: 10. From germline, CDR1 is LGHNA and CDR2 YNFKEQ. This CDR3 is 18 amino acids long. The CDR3 sequence: CASSQGVSTSGTADTQYF. The CDR3 bases are TGTGCCAGCAGCCAAGGCGTTTCGACTAGCGGGACCGCAGATACGCAGTATTTT.

This clonotype occurred many times. J is TRBJ1-2 and V is TRBV28; D is possibly TRBD1 (5 bases). This CDR3 spans 14 amino acids. Germline CDR1 and CDR2: MDHEN and SYDVKM. Trimming removed 1 base at V and 6 bases at J, with 12 bases between. For the CDR3, the DNA is TGTGCCAGCAGTTTATTTGGGGGTAGAGATGGCTACACCTTC. Translating gives CASSLFGGRDGYTF.

This clonotype has ten or more counts. The CDR3 sequence is CAISGGTSGGRSTDTQYF. CDR3 DNA sequence: TGTGCCATCAGTGGAGGAACTAGCGGGGGACGTAGCACAGATACGCAGTATTTT. The V gene is TRBV10-3, the J gene TRBJ2-3, with TRBD2 matching 11 bases. V lost 4 bases to trimming and J lost 0 bases; unmatched junction nucleotides: 9. The V gene's germline CDR1 is ENHRY and CDR2 SYGVKD. The CDR3 is made up of 18 amino acids.

Note on this clonotype: One junction end does not reproduce the germline sequence, and a read error may be involved. The V and J genes are TRBV28 and TRBJ2-7, with D possibly matching TRBD2 (5 bases). Germline-derived CDR1 and CDR2 are MDHEN and SYDVKM. The CDR3 loop spans 14 amino acids. The CDR3 loop is CASAIPGYSYERYF. Written as DNA, the CDR3 is TGTGCCAGCGCTATCCCGGGATATTCCTACGAGCGGTACTTC.

This clonotype occurred a few times. The V gene is TRBV3-1, the J gene TRBJ1-2; 8 bases are a match to TRBD1. The V gene's germline CDR1 is LGHDT and CDR2 YNNKEL (reference sequence). V was pared by 4 bases and J by 6 bases, with 7 bases of the junction left unmatched. The CDR3 spans 14 residues. The CDR3 DNA reads as TGTGCCAGCAGCCTCGGCAGGGGGCTCGATGGCTACACCTTC. It encodes CASSLGRGLDGYTF.